Below, 22 T cell receptor beta chains from the same sample are listed, as sequenced in a study of T cells in Graves' hyperthyroidism and ophthalmopathy. TCR beta CDR3 sequences were amplified from RNA transcripts. Primed by the HTBI set, a first-round RT-PCR was run on the TCR CDR3. TCRdb ran MiXCR on the multiplex PCR reads and lists one entry per CDR3 protein. This sample has roughly 500,000 distinct CDR3 sequences, with roughly 15% found just once. Sequenced: blood. The receptor set was obtained from a woman aged 25 to 39 with Graves' ophthalmopathy.

This clonotype was seen only a few times. The genes are TRBV12-3 or TRBV12-4 and TRBJ2-3; D may match TRBD1 or TRBD2 (5 bases each). There are 13 residues in the CDR3. Trimming took 6 bases from V and 5 from J, leaving 12 bases between them. The CDR3 here is CASRDGAQDTQYF. CDR3 DNA sequence: TGTGCCAGCAGGGACGGGGCCCAAGATACGCAGTATTTT.

The table lists this clonotype with a few counts. One end of the junction does not line up with germline, which may come from a read error. V gene TRBV4-2 combines with J gene TRBJ2-3; a weak D match, TRBD1 (6 bases). Looked up from germline, CDR1 is LGHNA and CDR2 is YNFKEQ. This CDR3 is 15 amino acids long. The CDR3 bases are TGTGCCAACAGCCAAGGGGGAAGGTACACAGATACGCAGTATTTT. Amino acid sequence: CANSQGGRYTDTQYF.

This clonotype was recorded a few times. CDR3 bases: TGCGCCAGCAGCCCCCGACAGGGGGCGAATGAGCAGTTCTTC. This encodes CASSPRQGANEQFF. The chain has TRBV4-3 and TRBJ2-1; 10 bases map to TRBD1. Per the germline V gene, CDR1 is LGHNA and CDR2 is YSLEER. V was pared by 4 bases and J by 7 bases, with 4 bases of the junction left unmatched. The CDR3 runs to 14 residues.

V and J are TRBV9 and TRBJ2-5; D gene uncertain. CDR3 size: 13 residues. Trimming removed 2 bases from V and 2 bases from J, with 7 bases in between. Germline V lookup: CDR1 SGDLS, CDR2 YYNGEE. CDR3: CASSVGRQETQYF. CDR3 nucleotide sequence: TGTGCCAGCAGCGTTGGCAGACAAGAGACCCAGTACTTC.

This chain connects TRBV6-2 or TRBV6-3 to TRBJ2-2; D perhaps matches TRBD2 (6 bases). Trimming took 11 bases from V and 6 from J, leaving 10 bases between them. The CDR3 runs to 11 residues. CDR1 is MNHEY and CDR2 is SVGEGT in the germline V gene. CDR3: CAAGRAGELFF. The CDR3 nucleotides read TGTGCCGCGGGGCGGGCCGGGGAGCTGTTTTTT.

This clonotype was seen many times. The gene calls are TRBV5-1 and TRBJ1-4, with a weak D call TRBD1 (5 bases). The CDR3 contains 15 residues. Trimming removed 0 bases at V and 10 bases at J, with 16 bases between. Per the germline V gene, CDR1 is SGHRS and CDR2 is YFSETQ. CDR3 sequence (DNA): TGCGCCAGCAGCTTGGCCCAGGAAGGGGTCGGAAAACTGTTTTTT. Its protein product is CASSLAQEGVGKLFF. The full variable domain, with the rest looked up from reference TRBV5-1 and TRBJ1-4, is KAGVTQTPRYLIKTRGQQVTLSCSPISGHRSVSWYQQTPGQGLQFLFEYFSETQRNKGNFPGRFSGRQFSNSRSEMNVSTLELGDSALYLCASSLAQEGVGKLFFGSGTQLSVL.

This clonotype was picked up many times. The chain links TRBV11-2 to TRBJ1-2; 7 nucleotides line up with TRBD1. There are 19 residues in the CDR3. Looked up from germline, CDR1 is SGHAT and CDR2 is FQNNGV. The V segment lost 2 bases and the J segment 5 bases; nucleotides outside the gene matches: 20. CDR3 nucleotide sequence: TGTGCCAGCAGCTTATTCGCCCCCCTGGGACAGCCAGAAGAATATGGCTACACCTTC. It is translated as CASSLFAPLGQPEEYGYTF. Full variable domain (remainder filled in from reference TRBV11-2 and TRBJ1-2): EAGVAQSPRYKIIEKRQSVAFWCNPISGHATLYWYQQILGQGPKLLIQFQNNGVVDDSQLPKDRFSAERLKGVDSTLKIQPAKLEDSAVYLCASSLFAPLGQPEEYGYTFGSGTRLTVV.

This clonotype was picked up many times. In nucleotides, the CDR3 is TGTGCCAGCAGTTTTGGCCCGGCCTACGAGCAGTACTTC. Protein product: CASSFGPAYEQYF. The V gene is TRBV12-3 or TRBV12-4, the J gene TRBJ2-7; D remains ambiguous. Trimming removed 3 bases from V and 2 bases from J, with 8 bases in between. The CDR3 is 13 amino acids.

This clonotype has only a few counts. The gene calls are TRBV7-8 and TRBJ1-6, with 10 bases matching TRBD1. V lost 5 bases to trimming and J lost 7 bases; unmatched junction nucleotides: 5. The germline V gene encodes CDR1 SGHVS and CDR2 FQNEAQ. The CDR3 has 15 amino acids. As DNA, the CDR3 is TGTGCCAGCAGCCAGGACAGGGGGATGAATTCACCCCTCCACTTT. Protein sequence: CASSQDRGMNSPLHF.

The chain joins TRBV7-2 to TRBJ2-7; the D is unclear. V gave up 4 bases and J gave up 2 bases, with 21 bases separating them. The CDR3 extends over 17 amino acids. Looked up from germline, CDR1 is SGHTA and CDR2 is FQGNSA. The CDR3 here is CASSSPHVGRNPYEQYF. CDR3 DNA sequence: TGTGCCAGCAGCTCCCCCCACGTCGGGCGGAACCCCTACGAGCAGTACTTC.

This chain uses TRBV7-9 with TRBJ1-1, with 7 bases fitting TRBD1. The CDR3 is 11 amino acids. CDR1 is SEHNR and CDR2 is FQNEAQ in the germline V gene (reference sequence). Losses at the gene ends were 5 bases for V and 11 bases for J; bases not matched to a gene: 5. CDR3 residues: CASSPTGVAFF. The CDR3 coding sequence is TGTGCCAGCAGCCCTACAGGGGTTGCTTTCTTT.

This clonotype was observed many times. This chain links TRBV30 with TRBJ2-7, with D uncertain. The germline CDR1 and CDR2 sequences are GTSNPN and SVGIG (reference sequence). Trimming left V 4 bases short and J 2 bases short, with 15 bases between. The CDR3 length is 14 residues. The CDR3 region has the DNA TGTGCCTGGAAAACGGCAGGATCTCCCTACGAGCAGTACTTC. It codes for CAWKTAGSPYEQYF.

The sample holds many counts of this clonotype. This rearrangement joins TRBV28 to TRBJ1-1, with a weak D call TRBD1 (5 bases). The V end was cut by 5 bases, the J end by 8 bases, with 18 bases between. CDR1 MDHEN and CDR2 SYDVKM come from the germline V gene. The CDR3 runs to 14 residues. CDR3 amino acids: CASSGWGGTHEAFF. CDR3 DNA: TGTGCCAGCAGTGGTTGGGGCGGGACTCACGAAGCTTTCTTT.

In its sample, this clonotype was seen many times. The chain uses TRBV2 and TRBJ2-1; TRBD2 matches 9 bases. This CDR3 region has 15 residues. Germline V gene lookup returns CDR1 SNHLY and CDR2 FYNNEI. V dropped 4 bases and J dropped 12; count of bases not matched to a gene: 13. As DNA, the CDR3 is TGTGCCAGCAGTGTATTAGGAGGCGGGAGGGTGGGGCAGTTCTTC. This encodes CASSVLGGGRVGQFF.

This clonotype was seen ten or more times. This chain links TRBV12-3 or TRBV12-4 with TRBJ1-5, with 10 nucleotides matching TRBD1. CDR3 length: 15 residues. The J segment lost 5 bases and the V segment lost 3 bases, leaving 4 bases of the junction unmatched. The CDR3 coding sequence is TGTGCCAGCAGTTTCGGACAGGGGGTCCATCAGCCCCAGCATTTT. Protein sequence: CASSFGQGVHQPQHF.

The chain recombines TRBV18 with TRBJ2-5; TRBD1 matches at 7 bases. This CDR3 is 12 amino acids long. V gave up 5 bases and J gave up 4 bases; unmatched junction bases: 1. The germline CDR1 and CDR2 sequences are KGHSH and LQKENI. CDR3 in amino acids: CASSKGAETQYF. The CDR3 nucleotides are TGTGCCAGCTCAAAGGGGGCAGAGACCCAGTACTTC.

The V and J genes are TRBV7-2 and TRBJ2-5; 7 bases match TRBD1. Germline CDR1 SGHTA, CDR2 FQGNSA. V lost 3 bases to trimming and J lost 4 bases; unmatched junction nucleotides: 8. The CDR3 has 15 amino acids. CDR3 bases: TGTGCCAGCAGCTTCAACAGGGGCAAAGGAGAGACCCAGTACTTC. Its protein product is CASSFNRGKGETQYF.

The chain links TRBV19 to TRBJ2-1; 7 bases are shared with TRBD2. This CDR3 comprises 13 residues. Germline V CDR1 and CDR2: LNHDA, SQIVND (reference sequence). The V segment lost 1 base and the J segment 7 bases; nucleotides outside the gene matches: 1. CDR3 in amino acids: CASSIVGRNEQFF. The CDR3 DNA is TGTGCCAGTAGTATAGTCGGGAGGAATGAGCAGTTCTTC.

This clonotype occurred many times. This chain links TRBV3-1 with TRBJ2-2; D is unresolved. CDR1 LGHDT and CDR2 YNNKEL come from the germline V gene (reference sequence). The CDR3 loop spans 14 amino acids. Deletions cut 0 bases from V and 5 bases from J, with 7 bases between. The CDR3 coding sequence is TGTGCCAGCAGCCAAGAGGCAGGTACCGGGGAGCTGTTTTTT. This codes for CASSQEAGTGELFF.

This clonotype was counted once. This chain uses TRBV10-3 with TRBJ2-3, with 7 bases matching TRBD2. The V and J ends lost 4 bases and 2 bases, in that order; junction bases with no gene match: 6. Germline CDR1 reads ENHRY; CDR2 reads SYGVKD. The CDR3 spans 15 residues. CDR3 amino acids: CAISVIGTNTDTQYF. DNA for the CDR3: TGTGCCATCAGTGTGATTGGGACTAACACAGATACGCAGTATTTT.

This clonotype was found many times. The rearrangement links TRBV18 to TRBJ1-5; D gene ambiguous. The CDR3 loop spans 13 amino acids. The germline V and J ends were trimmed by 4 bases and 3 bases, with 7 bases remaining between them. CDR1 is KGHSH, CDR2 LQKENI, per germline. The CDR3 DNA sequence: TGTGCCAGCTCACGGGATATCAATCAGCCCCAGCATTTT. Protein sequence: CASSRDINQPQHF. Full variable domain (remainder filled in from reference TRBV18 and TRBJ1-5): NAGVMQNPRHLVRRRGQEARLRCSPMKGHSHVYWYRQLPEEGLKFMVYLQKENIIDESGMPKERFSAEFPKEGPSILRIQQVVRGDSAAYFCASSRDINQPQHFGDGTRLSIL.

This clonotype was recorded many times. The chain has TRBV12-3 or TRBV12-4 and TRBJ1-5, with D unclear. CDR3 length: 12 amino acids. The germline V and J ends were trimmed by 1 base and 6 bases, with 4 bases remaining between them. The CDR3 coding sequence is TGTGCCAGCAGTTTAGATCCTCAGCCCCAGCATTTT. Amino acids: CASSLDPQPQHF.